These T cell receptor beta chains were read from a single sample in a study of graft-versus-host responses after intestinal transplantation. Using immunoSEQ multiplex PCR, the repertoire was profiled, and TCRdb retains in-frame clones only, with some absent. The profile shows 20,000 to 25,000 clones, 55% to 70% of them singletons. Sample: alloreactive CD4+ T cells from a mixed lymphocyte reaction culture, taken before intestinal transplant. All receptors derive from a human patient who received an intestinal transplant. The CDR3 runs from the conserved cysteine through the conserved F or W. The D gene is left open where the match is weak. Only some rows state a clone size, as once, few, many or a class for expanded clones.

J	D	V	size	DNA	CDR3
TRBJ1-4	NA	TRBV28	once	TGTGCCAGCAGATCTACTCTACGGGAAAAACTGTTTTTT	CASRSTLREKLFF
TRBJ1-1	NA	TRBV7-2	once	TGTGCCAGCAGCCCTAGGGGGGGTGGCACTGAAGCTTTCTTT	CASSPRGGGTEAFF
TRBJ2-1	TRBD2	TRBV7-2	NA	TGTGCCAGCAGCTGGGGACTAGCGGGGGGGCCGGTAGCCTACAATGAGCAGTTCTTC	CASSWGLAGGPVAYNEQFF
TRBJ2-3	TRBD2	TRBV10-1	NA	TGCGCCAGCAGTACCGGGGGAGGGACAGATACGCAGTATTTT	CASSTGGGTDTQYF
TRBJ2-3	NA	TRBV9	NA	TGTGCCAGCAGCGTACAGGGGTGGAGCACAGATACGCAGTATTTT	CASSVQGWSTDTQYF
TRBJ2-1	NA	TRBV4-3	NA	TGCGCCAGCAGCCGGGCGGCGGGAAATGGGGCTAGGTTGTTCTTC	CASSRAAGNGARLFF
TRBJ1-4	NA	TRBV6-5	few	TGTGCCAGCAGTTATCTCAGTAGGACACGGAATGAAAAACTGTTTTTT	CASSYLSRTRNEKLFF
TRBJ2-3	NA	TRBV6-9	once	TGTGCCAGCAGTCAAGACAGGATCACGAATTTT	CASSQDRITNF
TRBJ1-2	NA	TRBV10-2	medium-sized	TGCGCCAGCAGTGAGTCGATACAGGGCGGCTACACCTTC	CASSESIQGGYTF
TRBJ2-1	TRBD2	TRBV6-1	NA	TGTGCCAGCAGTGAAGGACTAGCGGGGGACAATGAGCAGTTCTTC	CASSEGLAGDNEQFF
TRBJ2-5	NA	TRBV11-2	NA	TGTGCCAGCAGCCTAAGACGGGACCAAGAGACCCAGTACTTC	CASSLRRDQETQYF
TRBJ1-2	NA	TRBV5-1	few	TGCGCCAGCAGCTTGGAACAGGGATTCTATGGCTACACCTTC	CASSLEQGFYGYTF
TRBJ2-6	NA	TRBV6-4	few	TGTGCCAGCAGCCGGGAATCTGGGGCCAACGTCCTGACTTTC	CASSRESGANVLTF
TRBJ2-1	TRBD2	TRBV5-4	NA	TGTGCCAGCAGCCGGGGACTAGCGGGAGAAAGCCGCAATGAGCAGTTCTTC	CASSRGLAGESRNEQFF
TRBJ2-1	TRBD1	TRBV14	NA	TGTGCCAGCAGCCAAACCACAGGGGGCTTATACAATGAGCAGTTCTTC	CASSQTTGGLYNEQFF
TRBJ1-1	NA	TRBV6-1	NA	TGTGCCAGCAGTGGACCCCGGGTGAACACTGAAGCTTTCTTT	CASSGPRVNTEAFF
TRBJ1-6	NA	TRBV28	NA	TGTGCCAGCCCCCACCCTCAGAAAAGCTCCTATAATTCACCCCTCCACTTT	CASPHPQKSSYNSPLHF
TRBJ1-1	NA	TRBV6-1	few	TGTGCCAGCAGCCAAGGCGGTGGGGCCACTGAAGCTTTCTTT	CASSQGGGATEAFF
TRBJ2-7	TRBD2	TRBV29-1	few	TGCAGCGCCGGGACTAGCGGTACCTACGAGCAGTACTTC	CSAGTSGTYEQYF
TRBJ1-1	NA	TRBV6-5	few	TGTGCCAGTCGGACTTATGGGACTGAAGCTTTCTTT	CASRTYGTEAFF
TRBJ2-1	NA	TRBV5-4	NA	TGTGCCAGCAGCCTGGCCCACACGACAGTTACCAATGAGCAGTTCTTC	CASSLAHTTVTNEQFF
TRBJ2-2	TRBD1	TRBV18	few	TGTGCCAGCTCACCTTATGGACAGGGGATCACCGGGGAGCTGTTTTTT	CASSPYGQGITGELFF
TRBJ2-1	NA	TRBV30	NA	TGTGCCTGGAGTGTAGGTACAGGGACCTACAATGAGCAGTTCTTC	CAWSVGTGTYNEQFF
TRBJ2-7	NA	TRBV30	few	TGTGCCGTGACACGAATCCCCTACGAGCAGTACTTC	CAVTRIPYEQYF
TRBJ2-7	TRBD2	TRBV10-3	few	TGTGCCACCACTGCCGGTAGCGGGCCCTACGAGCAGTACTTC	CATTAGSGPYEQYF
TRBJ1-2	TRBD1	TRBV5-1	few	TGCGCCAGCAGCTTGGGTCCAGGGGGCGTTGGCTACACCTTC	CASSLGPGGVGYTF
TRBJ2-7	TRBD1	TRBV6-5	few	TGTGCCAGCAGTTGGGGGCGGACAGGCCCCTACGAGCAGTACTTC	CASSWGRTGPYEQYF
TRBJ1-2	NA	TRBV9	few	TGTGCCAGCAGCGTAGAGGCCAGCAGGGGTGCCTATGGCTACACCTTC	CASSVEASRGAYGYTF
TRBJ1-2	NA	TRBV6-5	NA	TGTGCCAGCAGTTACACCAACCCCGGACAAGGTGGCTACACCTTC	CASSYTNPGQGGYTF
TRBJ1-3	NA	TRBV4-3	NA	TGCGCCAGCAGCCAAGGGGCCGTGGCGGGAACGGGGACTGGTGGAAACACCATATATTTT	CASSQGAVAGTGTGGNTIYF
TRBJ2-3	NA	TRBV7-9	NA	TGTGCCAGCAGCTTAGCCCAGTGGGATACGCAGTATTTT	CASSLAQWDTQYF
TRBJ1-2	NA	TRBV6-6	once	TGTGCCAGCAGTTTCCAACAGGGCCCATCGGGCTACACCTTC	CASSFQQGPSGYTF
TRBJ1-4	NA	TRBV7-9	NA	TGTGCCAGCAGCGCCCGGGGGGCTTGGGATGAAAAACTGTTTTTT	CASSARGAWDEKLFF
TRBJ1-1	NA	TRBV10-3	NA	TGTGCCATCAGTGGAGGGGGGGTGCACACTGAAGCTTTCTTT	CAISGGGVHTEAFF